The rows below give T cell receptor beta chains drawn from one sample of a study of cytotoxic CD8 clonotypes in ibrutinib-treated CLL. TCRdb keeps only in-frame clones here, not all; method: immunoSEQ multiplex PCR. The data show about 92,000 clones, 60% to 80% seen once. Sequenced material: PBMCs, taken after 24 months of ibrutinib treatment. These receptors were collected from a human donor with chronic lymphocytic leukemia. Each CDR3 is given with its conserved first and last residue. Each record gives: CDR3 DNA, CDR3 protein, J gene, V gene, D gene, clone size. A D gene is named only where the DNA matches it firmly. Only some rows state a clone size, as once, few, many or a class for expanded clones.

TGTGCCAGTAAACTACGGACGGGACCCTCGGCAGAGACCCAGTACTTC	CASKLRTGPSAETQYF	TRBJ2-5	TRBV2	-	-
TGTGCCAGCACCTTGCGGCGGGAACCCTACGAGCAGTACTTC	CASTLRREPYEQYF	TRBJ2-7	TRBV28	-	-
TGTGCCAGCAGTCCCCCGTTTTGGGTCACCGGGGAGCTGTTTTTT	CASSPPFWVTGELFF	TRBJ2-2	TRBV28	-	-
TGTGCCAGCAGCCGCTACCGGGACAGGGACTACGAGCAGTACTTC	CASSRYRDRDYEQYF	TRBJ2-7	TRBV14	TRBD1	few
TGTGCCAGCAGTGCTCAGGGAGTCTACAATGAGCAGTTCTTC	CASSAQGVYNEQFF	TRBJ2-1	TRBV27	-	-
TGCGCCAGCAGATCTCAGGGGCTTTTAAATGGCTACACCTTC	CASRSQGLLNGYTF	TRBJ1-2	TRBV5-1	-	-
TGTGCCTGGAGGGGGACAGCCAATCAGCCCCAGCATTTT	CAWRGTANQPQHF	TRBJ1-5	TRBV30	TRBD1	-
TGCGCCAGCAGCTCCGACAGGGACCTAAACTATGGCTACACCTTC	CASSSDRDLNYGYTF	TRBJ1-2	TRBV5-1	TRBD1	-
TGTGCCAGCAAGGGGGACAGGGGTGCTGAAGCTTTCTTT	CASKGDRGAEAFF	TRBJ1-1	TRBV6-4	TRBD1	few
TGTGCCAGCAGCTTACAGGGTACCCTAGCAGAGCAGTTCTTC	CASSLQGTLAEQFF	TRBJ2-1	TRBV7-3	-	-
TGTGCCAGCAGCCGGACAGTCTATTCTAAAGGAGAGGGAAACACCATATATTTT	CASSRTVYSKGEGNTIYF	TRBJ1-3	TRBV27	-	-
TGTGCCAGCAGTAAGGGATTGACCTACGAGCAGTACTTC	CASSKGLTYEQYF	TRBJ2-7	TRBV6-6	-	-
TGTGCCAGCAGTCCGCGTACGACATCTGACGAGCAGTACTTC	CASSPRTTSDEQYF	TRBJ2-7	TRBV6-6	-	-
TGTGCCAGCAGTTTACGTACATATGGCTACACCTTC	CASSLRTYGYTF	TRBJ1-2	TRBV28	-	-
TGTGCCTGGAGTACGGGAGGAGGCACCGGGGAGCTGTTTTTT	CAWSTGGGTGELFF	TRBJ2-2	TRBV30	TRBD2	-
TGTGCCAGCACGGGACAGATTATCTCCTCCTCTGGAAACACCATATATTTT	CASTGQIISSSGNTIYF	TRBJ1-3	TRBV5-5	TRBD1	-
TGTGCCAGCAGCGTAGGTGTAGCGGGGGGTCTTTCCTCCACAGATACGCAGTATTTT	CASSVGVAGGLSSTDTQYF	TRBJ2-3	TRBV9	TRBD2	-
TGTGCCAGCAAGGCCAGGGGGAATGCTGGGGCCAACGTCCTGACTTTC	CASKARGNAGANVLTF	TRBJ2-6	TRBV28	TRBD1	-